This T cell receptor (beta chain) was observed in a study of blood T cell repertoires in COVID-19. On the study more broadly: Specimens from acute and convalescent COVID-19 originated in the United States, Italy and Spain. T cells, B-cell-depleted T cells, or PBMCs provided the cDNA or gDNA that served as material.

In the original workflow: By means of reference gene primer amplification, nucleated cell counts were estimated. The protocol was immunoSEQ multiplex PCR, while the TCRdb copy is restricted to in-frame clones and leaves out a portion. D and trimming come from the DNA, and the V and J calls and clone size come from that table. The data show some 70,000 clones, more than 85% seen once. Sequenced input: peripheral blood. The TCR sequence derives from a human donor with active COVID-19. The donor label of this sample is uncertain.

The CDR3 sequence is CASSPSTVPTEAFF. Here the CDR3 DNA reads TGTGCCAGCTCACCAAGTACTGTTCCCACTGAAGCTTTCTTT. The V call is TRBV18, the J call TRBJ1-1; D call uncertain. This CDR3 is built from 14 residues. Trimming took 2 bases from V and 4 from J, leaving 11 bases between them. Germline CDR1 and CDR2: KGHSH and LQKENI.